One T cell receptor (beta chain) is described in this entry. The CDR3 consists of 14 residues. Germline V gene data show CDR1 as MDHEN and CDR2 as SYDVKM. J gave up 4 bases and V 6 bases, and 5 bases lay outside the gene matches. Profiled with immunoSEQ multiplex PCR; TCRdb holds only in-frame clones, not every one. Among fewer than 120,000 clones listed, roughly 92% were seen once. The data were obtained in a study of T cell responses to AZD1222 COVID-19 vaccine. The sequencing used peripheral blood, collected on day 0 of AZD1222 vaccination. This receptor was taken from an adult in good health. The rearrangement links TRBV28 to TRBJ1-5; 8 nucleotides align to TRBD1. CDR3: CASRDRVGNQPQHF. The CDR3 bases are TGTGCCAGCAGGGACAGGGTAGGGAATCAGCCCCAGCATTTT.